These 7 T cell receptor beta chains were sequenced from one sample in a study of breast tumors, draining lymph nodes, adjacent tissues. The lymph nodes were axillary draining lymph nodes from breast cancer patients. TCRdb processed the multiplex PCR reads anew with MiXCR; each CDR3 protein has one entry. This sample yields some 170,000 distinct CDR3 sequences, of which around a third are seen a single time; less than 4% belongs to the top ten. Sequenced input: axillary lymph node tissue. The receptors stem from a female donor with breast cancer. Some clones in this sample may be carry-over from other donors' samples.

As concerns this clonotype: At one end the junction does not follow the germline gene, possibly because of a read error. The V and J genes are TRBV11-2 and TRBJ2-7; D unclear. Germline CDR1 and CDR2: SGHAT and FQNNGV. The CDR3 has 14 residues. The CDR3 loop is CASSLVAGTYEQYF. In DNA, the CDR3 is TGCGCCAGCAGCTTAGTGGCAGGAACATACGAGCAGTACTTC.

This clonotype was seen repeatedly, ten times or more. A junction boundary mismatches the germline segment, possibly from a read error. V gene TRBV9 combines with J gene TRBJ2-5; 9 bases align to TRBD1. The CDR3 is made up of 14 amino acids. CDR1 and CDR2 (germline): SGDLS, YYNGEE. CDR3 DNA sequence: TGTGCCAGCAGCCCATGGACAGGGGAGGAGACCCAGTCCTTC. Translated, it gives CASSPWTGEETQSF.

Comments on this clonotype: As the CDR3 is not closed by the conserved phenylalanine or tryptophan, this likely results from a read error. The gene calls are TRBV3-1 and TRBJ2-2; D is unresolved. The CDR3 extends over 12 amino acids. V was cut by 1 base and J by 5 bases, with 2 bases left in between. Germline-derived CDR1 and CDR2 are LGHDT and YNNKEL (reference sequence). CDR3 amino acids: CASSQVTGELFL. The CDR3 DNA follows: TGTGCCAGCAGCCAAGTAACCGGGGAGCTGTTTCTT.

This clonotype was counted ten times or more. The J gene is TRBJ2-3, the V gene TRBV9; D remains unclear. The V gene's germline CDR1 is SGDLS and CDR2 YYNGEE. Trimming removed 0 bases at V and 5 bases at J, with 13 bases between. The CDR3 covers 15 residues. CDR3 nucleotides: TGTGCCAGCAGCGTAGGGCAGTCTACACAAGATACGCAGTATTTT. Translated: CASSVGQSTQDTQYF.

In regard to this clonotype: A much larger clone lies a single base off, so this may be a read error. The V call is TRBV3-1, the J call TRBJ2-7; D is uncertain. The germline V gene has CDR1 LGHDT and CDR2 YNNKEL (reference sequence). Deletions cut 3 bases from V and 3 bases from J, with 9 bases between. The CDR3 runs 13 residues. CDR3 sequence: CASSQSVNYEQYF. The CDR3 nucleotides are TGTGCCAGCAGCCAGTCGGTCAACTACGAGCAGTACTTC.

There are a few counts of this clonotype. One end of the junction fails to match germline, which may point to a read error. This chain connects TRBV4-1 to TRBJ1-2; D unresolved. The germline V gene encodes CDR1 MGHRA and CDR2 YSYEKL. This CDR3 is built from 14 residues. This CDR3 reads CTSSQDSVSYGYTF. DNA of the CDR3: TGCACCAGCAGCCAAGATAGTGTATCCTATGGCTACACCTTC.

Many counts were recorded for this clonotype. V is TRBV12-5 and J is TRBJ2-1; 11 bases agree with TRBD2. Germline assignment: CDR1 LGHNT and CDR2 FRNRAP. The CDR3 runs to 15 residues. The junction had 2 bases not matched to a gene; V was cut back by 1 base and J by 6 bases. CDR3 protein: CASGLGLAGPNEQFF. CDR3 sequence (DNA): TGTGCTAGTGGTTTGGGACTAGCGGGGCCCAATGAGCAGTTCTTC. The variable domain in full, with the rest retrieved from reference TRBV12-5 and TRBJ2-1, is DARVTQTPRHKVTEMGQEVTMRCQPILGHNTVFWYRQTMMQGLELLAYFRNRAPLDDSGMPKDRFSAEMPDATLATLKIQPSEPRDSAVYFCASGLGLAGPNEQFFGPGTRLTVL.